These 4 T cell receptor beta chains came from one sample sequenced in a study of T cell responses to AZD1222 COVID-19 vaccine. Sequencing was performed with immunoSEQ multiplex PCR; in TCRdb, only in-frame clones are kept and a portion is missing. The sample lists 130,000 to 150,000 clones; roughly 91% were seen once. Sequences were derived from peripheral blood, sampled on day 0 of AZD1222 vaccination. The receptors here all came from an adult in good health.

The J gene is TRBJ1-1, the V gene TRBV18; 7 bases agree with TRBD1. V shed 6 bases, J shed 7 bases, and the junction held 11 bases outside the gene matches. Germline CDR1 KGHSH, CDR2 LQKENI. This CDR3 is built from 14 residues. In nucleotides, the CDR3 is TGTGCCAGCTCTCTATTTGTAGGGGACAGTGAAGCTTTCTTT. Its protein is CASSLFVGDSEAFF.

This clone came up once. CDR3 region: CASSYRRGINQPQHF. The CDR3 nucleotides are TGTGCCAGCAGTTATCGTCGGGGGATCAATCAGCCCCAGCATTTT. The chain is built from TRBV6-5 and TRBJ1-5, with a possible D match to TRBD1 (5 bases). V was pared by 3 bases and J by 3 bases, with 12 bases between. Looked up from germline, CDR1 is MNHEY and CDR2 is SVGAGI. The CDR3 length is 15 residues.

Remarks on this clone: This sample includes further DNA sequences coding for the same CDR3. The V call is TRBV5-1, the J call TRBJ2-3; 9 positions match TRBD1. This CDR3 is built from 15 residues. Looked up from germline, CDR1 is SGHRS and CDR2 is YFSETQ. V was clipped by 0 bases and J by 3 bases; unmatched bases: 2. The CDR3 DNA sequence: TGCGCCAGCAGCTTGGAAGGGACAGGGACAGATACGCAGTATTTT. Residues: CASSLEGTGTDTQYF.

In DNA form, the CDR3 reads TGTGCCAGTAACAGGGGATTGGTCTACGAGCAGTACTTC. Translated, it gives CASNRGLVYEQYF. V is TRBV2 and J is TRBJ2-7; 7 nucleotides agree with TRBD1. The V gene's germline CDR1 is SNHLY and CDR2 FYNNEI. This CDR3 region has 13 residues. Germline trimming cut 9 bases from V and 3 bases from J; bases unmatched to any gene: 8. Complete variable domain (other parts from reference TRBV2 and TRBJ2-7): EPEVTQTPSHQVTQMGQEVILRCVPISNHLYFYWYRQILGQKVEFLVSFYNNEISEKSEIFDDQFSVERPDGSNFTLKIRSTKLEDSAMYFCASNRGLVYEQYFGPGTRLTVT.